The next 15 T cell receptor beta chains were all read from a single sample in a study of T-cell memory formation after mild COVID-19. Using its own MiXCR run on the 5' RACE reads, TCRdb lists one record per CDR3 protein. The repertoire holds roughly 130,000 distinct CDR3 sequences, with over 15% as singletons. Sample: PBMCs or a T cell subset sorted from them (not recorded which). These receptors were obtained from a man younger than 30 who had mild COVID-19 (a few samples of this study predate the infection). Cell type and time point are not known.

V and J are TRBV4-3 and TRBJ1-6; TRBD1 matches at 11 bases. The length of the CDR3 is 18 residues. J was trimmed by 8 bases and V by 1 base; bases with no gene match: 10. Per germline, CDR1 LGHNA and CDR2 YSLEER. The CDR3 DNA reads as TGCGCCAGCAGCCAAGGGGCGCTAGGACAGGGGGCTTATTCACCCCTCCACTTT. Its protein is CASSQGALGQGAYSPLHF.

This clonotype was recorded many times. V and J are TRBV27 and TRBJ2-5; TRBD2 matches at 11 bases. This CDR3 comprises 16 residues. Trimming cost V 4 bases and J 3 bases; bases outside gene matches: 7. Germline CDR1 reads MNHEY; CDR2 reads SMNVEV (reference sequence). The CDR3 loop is CASSSPSGGMEETQYF. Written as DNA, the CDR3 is TGTGCCAGCAGTTCCCCTAGCGGGGGGATGGAAGAGACCCAGTACTTC.

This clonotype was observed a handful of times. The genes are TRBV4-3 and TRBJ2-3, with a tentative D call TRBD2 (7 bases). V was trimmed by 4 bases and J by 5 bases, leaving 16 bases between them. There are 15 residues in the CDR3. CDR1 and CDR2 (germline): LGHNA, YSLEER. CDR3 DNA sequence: TGCGCCAGCAGCCTTGGACGGGGGGCAGGAGATACGCAGTATTTT. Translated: CASSLGRGAGDTQYF.

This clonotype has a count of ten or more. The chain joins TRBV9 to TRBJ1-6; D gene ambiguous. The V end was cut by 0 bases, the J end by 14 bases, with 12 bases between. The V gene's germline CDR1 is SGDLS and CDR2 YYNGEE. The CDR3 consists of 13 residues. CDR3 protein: CASSVDKGSALHF. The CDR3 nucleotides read TGTGCCAGCAGCGTAGATAAGGGCTCGGCCCTCCACTTT.

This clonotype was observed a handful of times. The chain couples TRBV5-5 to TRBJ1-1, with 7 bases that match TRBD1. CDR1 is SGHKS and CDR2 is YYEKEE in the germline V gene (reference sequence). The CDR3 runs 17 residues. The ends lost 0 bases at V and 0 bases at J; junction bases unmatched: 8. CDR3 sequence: CASSLDRGNLMNTEAFF. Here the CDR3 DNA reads TGTGCCAGCAGCTTGGACAGGGGAAATTTGATGAACACTGAAGCTTTCTTT.

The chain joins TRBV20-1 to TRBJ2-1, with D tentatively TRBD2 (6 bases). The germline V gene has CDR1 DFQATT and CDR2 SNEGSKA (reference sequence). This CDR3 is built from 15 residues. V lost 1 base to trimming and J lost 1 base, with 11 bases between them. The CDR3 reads CSARALRGSYNEQFF. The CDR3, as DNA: TGCAGTGCTAGAGCCCTCCGGGGGTCCTACAATGAGCAGTTCTTC.

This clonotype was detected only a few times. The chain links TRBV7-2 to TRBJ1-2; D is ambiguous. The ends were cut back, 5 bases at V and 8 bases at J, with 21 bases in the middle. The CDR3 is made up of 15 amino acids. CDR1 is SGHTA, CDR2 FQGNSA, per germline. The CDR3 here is CASSTPEQLKRGYTF. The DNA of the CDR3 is TGTGCCAGCAGCACCCCCGAACAGCTAAAGAGGGGCTACACCTTC.

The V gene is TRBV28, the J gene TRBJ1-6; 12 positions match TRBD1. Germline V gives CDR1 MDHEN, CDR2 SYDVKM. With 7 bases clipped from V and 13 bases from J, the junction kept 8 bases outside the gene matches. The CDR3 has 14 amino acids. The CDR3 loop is CASNIPGQGAPLHF. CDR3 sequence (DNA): TGTGCCAGCAATATCCCGGGACAGGGGGCCCCCCTCCACTTT. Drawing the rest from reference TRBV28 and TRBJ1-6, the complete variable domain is DVKVTQSSRYLVKRTGEKVFLECVQDMDHENMFWYRQDPGLGLRLIYFSYDVKMKEKGDIPEGYSVSREKKERFSLILESASTNQTSMYLCASNIPGQGAPLHFGNGTRLTVT.

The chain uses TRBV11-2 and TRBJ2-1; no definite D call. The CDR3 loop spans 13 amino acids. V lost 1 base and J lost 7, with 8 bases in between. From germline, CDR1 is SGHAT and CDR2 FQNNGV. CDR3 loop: CASSLAPWNEQFF. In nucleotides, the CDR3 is TGTGCCAGCAGCTTAGCGCCCTGGAATGAGCAGTTCTTC.

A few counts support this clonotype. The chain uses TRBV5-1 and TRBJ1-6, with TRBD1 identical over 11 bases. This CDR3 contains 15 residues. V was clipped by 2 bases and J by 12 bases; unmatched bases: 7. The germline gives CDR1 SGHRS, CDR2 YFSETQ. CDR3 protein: CASSLWDRGLIPLHF. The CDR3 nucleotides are TGCGCCAGCAGCTTATGGGACAGGGGGTTGATACCCCTCCACTTT.

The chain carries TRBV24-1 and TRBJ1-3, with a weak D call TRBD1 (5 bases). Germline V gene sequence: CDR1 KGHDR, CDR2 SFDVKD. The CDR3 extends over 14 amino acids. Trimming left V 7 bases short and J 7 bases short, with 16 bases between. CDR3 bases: TGTGCCACCAGAGGGACCCCAGGGAGGAACACCATATATTTT. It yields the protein CATRGTPGRNTIYF.

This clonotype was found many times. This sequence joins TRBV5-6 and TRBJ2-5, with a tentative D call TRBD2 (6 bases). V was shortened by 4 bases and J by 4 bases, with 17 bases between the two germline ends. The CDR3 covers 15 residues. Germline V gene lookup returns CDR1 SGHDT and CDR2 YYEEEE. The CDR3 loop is CASSRRSLGGETQYF. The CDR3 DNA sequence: TGTGCCAGCAGCCGAAGATCGTTGGGAGGAGAGACCCAGTACTTC.

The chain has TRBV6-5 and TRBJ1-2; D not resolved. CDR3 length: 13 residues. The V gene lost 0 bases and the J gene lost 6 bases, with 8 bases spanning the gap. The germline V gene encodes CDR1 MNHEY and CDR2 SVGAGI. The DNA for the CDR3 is TGTGCCAGCAGTTACTCTATCCTAGATGGCTACACCTTC. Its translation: CASSYSILDGYTF.

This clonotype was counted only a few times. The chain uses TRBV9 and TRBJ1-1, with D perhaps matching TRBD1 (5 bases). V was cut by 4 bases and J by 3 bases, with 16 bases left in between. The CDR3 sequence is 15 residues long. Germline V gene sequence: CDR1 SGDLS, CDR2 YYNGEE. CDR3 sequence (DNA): TGTGCCAGCAGCCCAAGAGACCCCAGGGACACTGAAGCTTTCTTT. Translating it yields CASSPRDPRDTEAFF. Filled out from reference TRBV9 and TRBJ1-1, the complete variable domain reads DSGVTQTPKHLITATGQRVTLRCSPRSGDLSVYWYQQSLDQGLQFLIQYYNGEERAKGNILERFSAQQFPDLHSELNLSSLELGDSALYFCASSPRDPRDTEAFFGQGTRLTVV.

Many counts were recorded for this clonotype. This CDR3 is CASSPQGSGYGYTF. DNA of the CDR3: TGTGCCAGCAGTCCACAGGGCTCGGGCTATGGCTACACCTTC. The chain recombines TRBV27 with TRBJ1-2, with TRBD1 as a possible D gene (6 bases). Germline CDR1 is MNHEY and CDR2 is SMNVEV (reference sequence). V was pared by 5 bases and J by 4 bases, with 14 bases between. CDR3 length: 14 residues.